This T cell receptor (beta chain) is from a study of cytomegalovirus exposure and HLA in healthy donors. Amplification used 60 Vbeta primers and 13 Jbeta primers. Here immunoSEQ multiplex PCR was the method, and the copy in TCRdb shows in-frame clones only, minus some. The sample's table shows around 100,000 clones. This CDR3 comprises 15 residues. Trimming at V came to 4 bases and at J to 0 bases, leaving 3 bases not matched to a gene. The V gene's germline CDR1 is LNHDA and CDR2 SQIVND (reference sequence). The rearrangement joins TRBV19 to TRBJ2-1, with 7 bases that match TRBD1. Sequenced sample: PBMCs. The clonotype comes from a man in his forties or fifties in good health and CMV-seronegative. CDR3 nucleotide sequence: TGTGCCAGTAGTAGAGGGGGCCACTCCTACAATGAGCAGTTCTTC. Amino acids: CASSRGGHSYNEQFF.